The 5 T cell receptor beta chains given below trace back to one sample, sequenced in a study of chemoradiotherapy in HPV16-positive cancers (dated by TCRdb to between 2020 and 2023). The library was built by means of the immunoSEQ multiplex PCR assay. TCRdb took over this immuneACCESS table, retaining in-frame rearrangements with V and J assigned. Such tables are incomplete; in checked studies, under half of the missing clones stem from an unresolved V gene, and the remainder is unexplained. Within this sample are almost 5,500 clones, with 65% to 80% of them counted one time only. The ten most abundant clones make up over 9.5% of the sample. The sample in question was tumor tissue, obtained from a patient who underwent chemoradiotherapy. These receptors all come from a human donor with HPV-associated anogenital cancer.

The CDR3 DNA reads as TGTGCCAGTGCCCGTCCGGGACTAAGCTCCTACAATGAGCAGTTCTTC. It specifies CASARPGLSSYNEQFF. The V call is TRBV19, the J call TRBJ2-1, with 7 bases aligning to TRBD2. The CDR3 is 16 amino acids. V gave up 8 bases and J gave up 0 bases; unmatched junction bases: 10. The germline V gene encodes CDR1 LNHDA and CDR2 SQIVND (reference sequence).

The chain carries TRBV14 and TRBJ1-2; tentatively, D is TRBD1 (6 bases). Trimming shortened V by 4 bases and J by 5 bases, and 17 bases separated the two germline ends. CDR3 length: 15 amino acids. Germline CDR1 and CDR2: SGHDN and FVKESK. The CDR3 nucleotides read TGTGCCAGCAGCCCCGGGACGACAGGAGGGTATGGCTACACCTTC. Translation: CASSPGTTGGYGYTF. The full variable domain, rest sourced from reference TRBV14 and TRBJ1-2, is EAGVTQFPSHSVIEKGQTVTLRCDPISGHDNLYWYRRVMGKEIKFLLHFVKESKQDESGMPNNRFLAERTGGTYSTLKVQPAELEDSGVYFCASSPGTTGGYGYTFGSGTRLTVV.

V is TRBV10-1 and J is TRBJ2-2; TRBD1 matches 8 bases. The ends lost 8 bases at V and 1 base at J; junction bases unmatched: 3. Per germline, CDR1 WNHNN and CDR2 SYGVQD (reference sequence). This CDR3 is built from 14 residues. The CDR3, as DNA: TGCGCCAGCTCCGGGACAGGGAACACCGGGGAGCTGTTTTTT. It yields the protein CASSGTGNTGELFF.

This chain's CDR3 is CASSSDGPLDTQYF. In nucleotides, the CDR3 is TGTGCCAGCAGCTCCGATGGACCCTTAGATACGCAGTATTTT. The chain is built from TRBV7-3 and TRBJ2-3; D gene uncertain. Trimming stripped 4 bases from V and 5 bases from J, with 13 bases between. Germline CDR1 is SGHTA and CDR2 is FQGTGA. This CDR3 is 14 amino acids long.

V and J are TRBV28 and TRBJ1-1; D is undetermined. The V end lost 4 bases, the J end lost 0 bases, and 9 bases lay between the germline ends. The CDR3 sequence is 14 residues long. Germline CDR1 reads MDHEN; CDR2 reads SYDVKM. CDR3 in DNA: TGTGCCAGCAGTTGGACGGATTTGAACACTGAAGCTTTCTTT. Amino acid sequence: CASSWTDLNTEAFF.